This T cell receptor beta chain was recovered during a study of T cells in Graves' hyperthyroidism and ophthalmopathy. Researchers amplified the TCR beta CDR3 regions from RNA transcripts. A first-round RT-PCR of the TCR CDR3 used the HTBI primer set. TCRdb re-analysed the multiplex PCR reads in MiXCR, keeping a single row per CDR3 protein. Of a few hundred thousand distinct CDR3 sequences listed, approximately 14% were seen once; the top ten hold roughly 7.3%. This clonotype was found many times. CDR1 and CDR2 (germline): SGHRS, YFSETQ. The CDR3 runs to 15 residues. Trimming removed 4 bases from V and 6 bases from J; junction bases left unmatched: 5. The diagnoses drew upon clinical symptoms, serum thyroxine and TRAb, thyroid ultrasound and orbital computed tomography.

The sequence derives from a woman aged 25 to 39 with Graves' hyperthyroidism. Input material: blood. The chain combines TRBV5-1 with TRBJ1-5; 12 bases fit TRBD1. The CDR3 DNA reads as TGCGCCAGCAGCCCAGGGACAGGGGGCCTTCAGCCCCAGCATTTT. It codes for CASSPGTGGLQPQHF.